This T cell receptor beta chain appears in the sequencing data of a study of T cells in Graves' hyperthyroidism and ophthalmopathy. V was trimmed by 0 bases and J by 6 bases, leaving 6 bases between them. Germline V CDR1 and CDR2: LNHNV, YYDKDF (reference sequence). The CDR3 is made up of 13 amino acids. This clonotype was seen ten or more times. Template material for amplifying TCR beta CDR3 regions consisted of RNA transcripts. TCR CDR3 regions were first amplified by RT-PCR with HTBI primers. TCRdb redid the calling of the multiplex PCR reads with MiXCR, one entry per CDR3 protein. The data show about 250,000 distinct CDR3 sequences, around 25% seen once.

The sequenced sample was blood. The TCR comes from a woman aged 40 to 49 with Graves' ophthalmopathy. The chain employs TRBV15 and TRBJ1-5; D remains unclear. As DNA, the CDR3 is TGTGCCACCAGCAGAGATCGGGGTCAGCCCCAGCATTTT. It specifies CATSRDRGQPQHF.